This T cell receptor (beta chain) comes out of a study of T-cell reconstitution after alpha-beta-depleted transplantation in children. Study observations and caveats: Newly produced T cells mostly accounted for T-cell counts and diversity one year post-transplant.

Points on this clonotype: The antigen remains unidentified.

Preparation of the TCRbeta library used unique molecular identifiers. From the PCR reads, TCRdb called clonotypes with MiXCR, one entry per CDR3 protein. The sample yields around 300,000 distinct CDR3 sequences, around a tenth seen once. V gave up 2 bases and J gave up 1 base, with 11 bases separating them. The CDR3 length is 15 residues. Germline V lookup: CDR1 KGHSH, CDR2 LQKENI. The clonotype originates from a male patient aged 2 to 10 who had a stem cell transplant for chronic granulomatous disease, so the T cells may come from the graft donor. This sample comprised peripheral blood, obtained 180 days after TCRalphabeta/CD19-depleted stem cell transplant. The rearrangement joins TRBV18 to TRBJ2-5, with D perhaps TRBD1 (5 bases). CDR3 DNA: TGTGCCAGCTCACCATATCTGACAGCCCAAGAGACCCAGTACTTC. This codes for CASSPYLTAQETQYF. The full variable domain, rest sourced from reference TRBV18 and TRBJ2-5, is NAGVMQNPRHLVRRRGQEARLRCSPMKGHSHVYWYRQLPEEGLKFMVYLQKENIIDESGMPKERFSAEFPKEGPSILRIQQVVRGDSAAYFCASSPYLTAQETQYFGPGTRLLVL.